This T cell receptor beta chain appears in the sequencing data of a study of cytomegalovirus exposure and HLA in healthy donors. Amplification used 60 Vbeta primers and 13 Jbeta primers. Only in-frame clones appear in the TCRdb table, and some are missing; sequencing was by immunoSEQ multiplex PCR. The sample has over 150,000 clones, about 63% seen once. The CDR3 runs to 14 residues. CDR1 and CDR2 from the germline V gene are MDHEN and SYDVKM. V dropped 4 bases and J dropped 11 bases, with 18 bases sitting between them. These donors, healthy bone marrow donors, were studied. Sequenced: PBMCs. The receptor was derived from a woman between 35 and 50 years old in good health and CMV-seropositive. The rearrangement uses TRBV28 and TRBJ1-5; no clear D gene. Here the CDR3 DNA reads TGTGCCAGCAGTTCCCGAGGGTCGGTGAAAGCCCAGCATTTT. It is translated as CASSSRGSVKAQHF.